The 10 T cell receptor beta chains listed next were all sequenced from one sample in a study of shared T cell receptors in the human thymus. Only in-frame clones appear in the TCRdb table, and some are missing; sequencing was by immunoSEQ multiplex PCR. The repertoire consists of over 450,000 clones, with more than 75% occurring once and the leading ten covering about 0.014%. Separately, the same data were catalogued under a study of human thymus T cells.

The specimen was thymocytes. The receptors originated from a boy in the first two years of life with a congenital heart defect.

The chain links TRBV9 to TRBJ2-1; 7 bases agree with TRBD2. Germline CDR1 and CDR2: SGDLS and YYNGEE. V lost 4 bases and J lost 1; bases outside the gene matches: 8. The CDR3 length is 16 residues. The DNA for the CDR3 is TGTGCCAGCAGCATCCAGGGCGGGAGATCCTACAATGAGCAGTTCTTC. Residues: CASSIQGGRSYNEQFF.

The chain uses TRBV4-3 and TRBJ1-5, with 8 bases lining up with TRBD1. CDR1 LGHNA and CDR2 YSLEER come from the germline V gene. V lost 4 bases and J lost 5; bases outside the gene matches: 7. This CDR3 has 15 amino acids. CDR3 nucleotides: TGCGCCAGCAGCCCCCGGACAGGGATGGATCAGCCCCAGCATTTT. Amino acid sequence: CASSPRTGMDQPQHF.

This clone was detected a few times. CDR3 sequence (DNA): TGCGCCAGCAGCCCCGAGGGGGGGGAGACCCAGTACTTC. As protein: CASSPEGGETQYF. The J gene is TRBJ2-5, the V gene TRBV5-1; possible D gene TRBD2, 7 bases. The germline gives CDR1 SGHRS, CDR2 YFSETQ. V lost 4 bases and J lost 5, with 12 bases in between. The CDR3 consists of 13 residues.

This clone was seen more than once but under ten times. The chain has TRBV2 and TRBJ1-1, with 9 bases aligning to TRBD1. The V gene's germline CDR1 is SNHLY and CDR2 FYNNEI. V lost 5 bases and J lost 5; bases outside the gene matches: 15. The CDR3 consists of 17 residues. The CDR3 DNA reads TGTGCCAGCAGTACGGACAGGGGACCGCTATTTGGGACTGAAGCTTTCTTT. Protein: CASSTDRGPLFGTEAFF. Full variable domain (remainder filled in from reference TRBV2 and TRBJ1-1): EPEVTQTPSHQVTQMGQEVILRCVPISNHLYFYWYRQILGQKVEFLVSFYNNEISEKSEIFDDQFSVERPDGSNFTLKIRSTKLEDSAMYFCASSTDRGPLFGTEAFFGQGTRLTVV.

The chain combines TRBV4-2 with TRBJ2-3; 11 bases line up with TRBD2. With V trimmed by 5 bases and J by 2 bases, 6 bases remained unmatched. The CDR3 has 16 residues. Per germline, CDR1 LGHNA and CDR2 YNFKEQ. The CDR3 reads CASSTRLAGTTDTQYF. In nucleotides, the CDR3 is TGTGCCAGCAGCACCCGACTAGCGGGAACCACAGATACGCAGTATTTT.

This clone turned up a few times. The chain recombines TRBV28 with TRBJ1-5, with D possibly TRBD1 on 6 matching bases. Per germline, CDR1 MDHEN and CDR2 SYDVKM. Trimming removed 4 bases at V and 3 bases at J, with 10 bases between. CDR3 size: 14 residues. CDR3 amino acids: CASSSGDLNQPQHF. As DNA, the CDR3 is TGTGCCAGCAGTTCAGGGGACCTCAATCAGCCCCAGCATTTT.

Here the CDR3 reads CASSLDRGGAFF. The CDR3 bases are TGTGCCAGCAGCTTAGATCGGGGAGGAGCTTTCTTT. The genes are TRBV11-2 and TRBJ1-1; D is undetermined. V was pared by 0 bases and J by 10 bases, with 9 bases between. The CDR3 extends over 12 amino acids. Germline V CDR1 and CDR2: SGHAT, FQNNGV.

The J gene is TRBJ2-2, the V gene TRBV9; TRBD2 matches at 8 bases. V was pared by 0 bases and J by 1 base, with 2 bases of the junction left unmatched. The CDR3 contains 16 residues. Per the germline V gene, CDR1 is SGDLS and CDR2 is YYNGEE. For the CDR3, the DNA is TGTGCCAGCAGCGTAGATAGCGGGGAGAACACCGGGGAGCTGTTTTTT. Translation gives CASSVDSGENTGELFF.

J is TRBJ2-5 and V is TRBV11-1, with 10 positions matching TRBD2. The CDR3 totals 17 residues. J lost 2 bases, V lost 5 bases, and 11 bases had no gene match. Germline V gene lookup returns CDR1 SGHAT and CDR2 FQDESV (reference sequence). CDR3 protein: CASSPSGSPRVQETQYF. DNA of the CDR3: TGTGCCAGCAGCCCTAGCGGGAGCCCCCGGGTACAAGAGACCCAGTACTTC.

This rearrangement joins TRBV19 to TRBJ2-1; perhaps TRBD2 as D (6 bases). CDR1 and CDR2 from the germline V gene are LNHDA and SQIVND (reference sequence). The CDR3 covers 17 residues. V lost 6 bases to trimming and J lost 5 bases, with 23 bases between them. In nucleotides, the CDR3 is TGTGCCAGTAGCACTCGACCCGGGGCGGGACCGAACAATGAGCAGTTCTTC. This codes for CASSTRPGAGPNNEQFF.